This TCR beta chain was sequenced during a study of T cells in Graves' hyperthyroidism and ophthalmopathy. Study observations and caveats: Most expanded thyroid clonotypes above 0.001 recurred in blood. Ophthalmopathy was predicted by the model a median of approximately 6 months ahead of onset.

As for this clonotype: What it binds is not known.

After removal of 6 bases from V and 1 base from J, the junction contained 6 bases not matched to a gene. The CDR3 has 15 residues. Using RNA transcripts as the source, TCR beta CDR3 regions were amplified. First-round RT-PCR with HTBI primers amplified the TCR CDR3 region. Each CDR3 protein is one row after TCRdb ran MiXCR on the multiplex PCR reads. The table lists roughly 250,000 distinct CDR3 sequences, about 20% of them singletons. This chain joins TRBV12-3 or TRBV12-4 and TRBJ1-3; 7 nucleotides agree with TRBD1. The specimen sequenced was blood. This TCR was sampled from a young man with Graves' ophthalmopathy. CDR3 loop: CASSRQGLSGNTIYF. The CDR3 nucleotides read TGTGCCAGCAGCAGACAGGGACTTTCTGGAAACACCATATATTTT.